The rows below give T cell receptor beta chains drawn from one sample of a study of beta chain features in type 1 diabetes. Only in-frame clones appear in the TCRdb table, and some are missing; sequencing was by immunoSEQ multiplex PCR. Here the sample spans about 13,000 clones, 35% to 55% being singletons. Sequences were obtained from stem cell memory CD4+ T cells from blood. Receptors originate from a man aged 18 to 35 in good health. The CDR3 runs from the conserved cysteine through the conserved F or W. Each record gives: V gene, J gene, clone size, D gene, CDR3 protein, CDR3 DNA. The D gene is left open where the match is weak. Expanded clones get a size class; other rows say once, few or many, or leave the size out.

TRBV2,TRBJ1-5,-,TRBD1,CASSYRGLADSNQPQHF,TGTGCCAGCAGTTACAGGGGGCTCGCCGATAGCAATCAGCCCCAGCATTTT
TRBV6-6,TRBJ2-2,-,-,CASRNKNTGELFF,TGTGCCAGCAGGAACAAGAACACCGGGGAGCTGTTTTTT
TRBV7-9,TRBJ2-1,few,TRBD2,CASSLAGGHNEQFF,TGTGCCAGCAGCCTAGCGGGGGGGCACAATGAGCAGTTCTTC
TRBV6-6,TRBJ1-1,-,-,CASYHGAFF,TGTGCCAGCTACCACGGGGCTTTCTTT
TRBV18,TRBJ1-2,-,-,CASSPRGGDDGYTF,TGTGCCAGCTCACCCCGAGGGGGGGATGATGGCTACACCTTC
TRBV7-2,TRBJ1-2,once,-,CASSLGQVNYGYTF,TGTGCCAGCAGCTTAGGGCAGGTTAACTATGGCTACACCTTC
TRBV2,TRBJ2-7,-,-,CASSEQGGRYEQYF,TGTGCCAGCAGTGAACAGGGAGGCAGATACGAGCAGTACTTC
TRBV18,TRBJ2-7,-,-,CASSTTLDSYEQYF,TGTGCCAGCTCCACGACCCTCGACAGCTACGAGCAGTACTTC
TRBV5-4,TRBJ2-3,few,-,CASSFRGLADTQYF,TGTGCCAGCAGCTTCAGGGGTTTGGCAGATACGCAGTATTTT
TRBV7-9,TRBJ1-4,-,TRBD1,CASSQQGSREKLFF,TGTGCCAGCAGCCAACAGGGGTCCAGGGAAAAACTGTTTTTT
TRBV5-1,TRBJ2-7,-,-,CASSLGHYEDEQYF,TGCGCCAGCAGCTTGGGGCATTACGAGGACGAGCAGTACTTC
TRBV23-1,TRBJ2-5,-,-,CASSRLPTREETQYF,TGCGCCAGCAGCAGACTCCCCACTAGGGAAGAGACCCAGTACTTC
TRBV4-3,TRBJ2-2,-,-,CASSGHTTGELFF,TGCGCCAGCAGCGGACATACCACCGGGGAGCTGTTTTTT
TRBV27,TRBJ1-5,-,-,CASSLVGIGNQPQHF,TGTGCCAGCAGTTTAGTGGGCATAGGCAATCAGCCCCAGCATTTT
TRBV10-3,TRBJ2-5,few,-,CAISEEGGKETQYF,TGTGCCATCAGCGAGGAGGGGGGGAAGGAGACCCAGTACTTC
TRBV7-6,TRBJ2-1,-,TRBD2,CASSFGGGAVLDEQFF,TGTGCCAGCAGCTTTGGCGGGGGTGCCGTTTTGGATGAGCAGTTCTTC
TRBV5-4,TRBJ2-1,few,TRBD2,CASSPAGLAGTYNEQFF,TGTGCCAGCAGCCCGGCTGGACTAGCGGGGACCTACAATGAGCAGTTCTTC
TRBV6-5,TRBJ2-3,few,TRBD2,CASSRGTRADTQYF,TGTGCCAGCAGCCGCGGGACTAGGGCAGATACGCAGTATTTT
TRBV6-1,TRBJ2-3,few,-,CASTASGRPDTQYF,TGTGCCAGCACCGCGAGCGGTCGGCCAGATACGCAGTATTTT
TRBV28,TRBJ1-4,-,-,CASSPGQSNEKLFF,TGTGCCAGCAGTCCAGGACAGTCGAACGAAAAACTGTTTTTT
TRBV5-1,TRBJ2-7,-,-,CASSLDTAGDGEQYF,TGCGCCAGCAGCTTGGACACGGCCGGAGACGGGGAGCAGTACTTC
TRBV7-2,TRBJ1-6,-,TRBD1,CASSRAGQQNSPLHF,TGTGCCAGCAGCCGGGCGGGACAGCAAAATTCACCCCTCCACTTT
TRBV7-8,TRBJ1-2,-,TRBD1,CASSMDRDYGHTF,TGTGCCAGCAGTATGGACAGGGACTATGGCCACACCTTC
TRBV7-2,TRBJ1-5,-,TRBD1,CASSLAQGQVNQPQHF,TGTGCCAGCAGCTTAGCGCAGGGACAGGTTAATCAGCCCCAGCATTTT
TRBV7-2,TRBJ2-7,few,-,CASSPFTYEQYF,TGTGCCAGCAGTCCTTTCACTTACGAGCAGTACTTC
TRBV18,TRBJ2-7,medium-sized,TRBD2,CASSPSSGGTYEQYF,TGTGCCAGCTCACCTTCTAGCGGGGGTACCTACGAGCAGTACTTC
TRBV4-2,TRBJ2-7,-,-,CASSPSRQSYEQYF,TGTGCCAGCAGCCCTTCAAGACAATCCTACGAGCAGTACTTC
TRBV5-1,TRBJ2-7,-,TRBD2,CASTSGGAGYEQYF,TGCGCCAGCACGAGCGGGGGGGCAGGGTACGAGCAGTACTTC
TRBV7-2,TRBJ2-5,-,TRBD1,CASSRSSGTGVETQYF,TGTGCCAGCAGTCGCTCCTCCGGGACAGGGGTAGAGACCCAGTACTTC
TRBV7-8,TRBJ1-4,-,-,CASLLGANRNEKLFF,TGTGCCAGCCTCCTGGGGGCCAACCGAAATGAAAAACTGTTTTTT
TRBV10-3,TRBJ1-2,-,-,CAISAEPNYGYTF,TGTGCCATCAGCGCGGAACCTAACTATGGCTACACCTTC
TRBV4-2,TRBJ2-3,-,-,CASSQGGSAQYF,TGTGCCAGCAGCCAAGGAGGTTCGGCGCAGTATTTT
TRBV9,TRBJ2-3,once,-,CASSVGGRTDTQYF,TGTGCCAGCAGCGTAGGGGGCCGCACAGATACGCAGTATTTT
TRBV6-1,TRBJ1-4,-,-,CASYTGFELEKLFF,TGTGCCAGCTACACAGGATTTGAGCTAGAAAAACTGTTTTTT
TRBV6-4,TRBJ2-3,once,TRBD2,CASSRTSGDVDTQYF,TGTGCCAGCAGTAGAACTAGCGGGGACGTAGATACGCAGTATTTT
TRBV6-1,TRBJ1-2,once,TRBD1,CASSTGTGEGYTF,TGTGCCAGCAGTACCGGGACAGGGGAAGGCTACACCTTC
TRBV27,TRBJ2-7,once,TRBD2,CASSLKRGVEIFYEQYF,TGTGCCAGCAGTTTAAAGCGGGGGGTCGAAATCTTCTACGAGCAGTACTTC
TRBV7-2,TRBJ1-2,-,-,CASSLSLFVGGGYTF,TGTGCCAGCAGCTTAAGTTTATTTGTCGGGGGTGGCTACACCTTC
TRBV30,TRBJ1-2,-,-,CAWSTGSGYGYTF,TGTGCCTGGAGTACTGGTTCAGGGTATGGCTACACCTTC
TRBV7-2,TRBJ2-7,few,TRBD2,CASSLVKESSGSSYEQYF,TGTGCCAGCAGCTTAGTTAAGGAGAGTAGCGGGAGCTCCTACGAGCAGTACTTC
TRBV7-6,TRBJ2-7,-,-,CASSHRGLPSSYEQYF,TGTGCCAGCAGCCACCGAGGACTTCCTAGCTCCTACGAGCAGTACTTC
TRBV5-6,TRBJ1-2,few,-,CASSWNLESGYTF,TGTGCCAGCAGCTGGAACCTAGAGAGTGGCTACACCTTC
TRBV18,TRBJ1-1,-,-,CASSATGGTEAFF,TGTGCCAGCTCCGCGACAGGAGGTACTGAAGCTTTCTTT
TRBV4-2,TRBJ2-5,-,TRBD2,CASSRRLAGDQETQYF,TGTGCCAGCAGTAGAAGACTAGCGGGGGACCAAGAGACCCAGTACTTC
TRBV10-3,TRBJ1-5,-,-,CAISEQEPQPQHF,TGTGCCATCAGTGAACAGGAGCCCCAGCCCCAGCATTTT
TRBV5-1,TRBJ1-5,-,TRBD1,CASSLSGGGNQPQHF,TGCGCCAGCAGCTTGTCAGGGGGTGGCAATCAGCCCCAGCATTTT
TRBV30,TRBJ1-2,-,-,CAWSGVYGYTF,TGTGCCTGGAGCGGGGTATATGGCTACACCTTC
TRBV11-2,TRBJ2-1,-,TRBD2,CASSSSSGDGNEQFF,TGTGCCAGCAGCTCAAGTAGCGGGGACGGGAATGAGCAGTTCTTC
TRBV7-9,TRBJ1-2,-,-,CASSAYGEGNGYTF,TGTGCCAGCAGCGCATACGGCGAGGGCAATGGCTACACCTTC
TRBV30,TRBJ2-5,few,TRBD1,CAWMDRGRKTQYF,TGTGCCTGGATGGACAGGGGGCGGAAGACCCAGTACTTC
TRBV29-1,TRBJ2-3,-,-,CSAVRGSTDTQYF,TGCAGCGCCGTTAGGGGTAGCACAGATACGCAGTATTTT
TRBV7-9,TRBJ2-5,-,-,CASSRSGQETQYF,TGTGCCAGCAGCCGATCGGGGCAAGAGACCCAGTACTTC
TRBV7-2,TRBJ2-5,few,-,CASSLLGEETQYF,TGTGCCAGCAGCTTATTAGGGGAAGAGACCCAGTACTTC
TRBV7-2,TRBJ2-7,few,-,CASSLETGHFYEQYF,TGTGCCAGCAGCTTAGAAACGGGACACTTCTACGAGCAGTACTTC
TRBV7-2,TRBJ2-3,-,-,CASRESGTDTQYF,TGTGCCAGCAGGGAGTCCGGCACAGATACGCAGTATTTT
TRBV27,TRBJ1-4,-,TRBD1,CASRTGFDEKLFF,TGTGCCAGCAGGACAGGGTTTGATGAAAAACTGTTTTTT
TRBV4-2,TRBJ2-3,-,TRBD2,CASSSTGTSSTDTQYF,TGTGCCAGCAGCTCAACCGGGACTAGCAGCACAGATACGCAGTATTTT
TRBV5-1,TRBJ2-7,few,TRBD1,CASRRDRGSYEQYF,TGCGCCAGCAGGAGGGACAGGGGTAGCTACGAGCAGTACTTC
TRBV19,TRBJ1-2,-,TRBD1,CASSIGTGLNYGYTF,TGTGCCAGTAGTATCGGGACAGGCCTTAACTATGGCTACACCTTC
TRBV27,TRBJ2-2,-,TRBD2,CASNPPLAGGRELFF,TGTGCCAGCAACCCTCCGCTAGCGGGGGGCCGAGAGCTGTTTTTT